This TCR beta chain was identified in a study of T-cell reconstitution after alpha-beta-depleted transplantation in children. Study-wide findings and caveats: The high TCRbeta diversity at day 60 in some patients came from surviving recipient T cells and thymic progenitors. In patients about two months after transplant, alpha-beta T cells reportedly arose from several hundred expanded graft clones. Hyperexpanded clones declined; after one year, newly produced T cells mostly supplied diversity.

Preparation of the TCRbeta library involved a method that used unique molecular identifiers. One entry per CDR3 protein results from TCRdb running MiXCR on the PCR reads. The sample has fewer than 350,000 distinct CDR3 sequences, 6.5% to 9% seen once; the top ten hold approximately 9.6%. CDR3 length: 17 amino acids. Germline-derived CDR1 and CDR2 are MNHEY and SMNVEV (reference sequence). Trimming removed 3 bases at V and 3 bases at J, with 21 bases between. This clonotype was found a few times. Its specificity is not known. The clonotype originates from a female patient between 2 and 15 years old who had a stem cell transplant for Fanconi anemia, so the T cells may come from the graft donor. Material: peripheral blood, obtained 360 days after TCRalphabeta/CD19-depleted stem cell transplant. The V call is TRBV27, the J call TRBJ2-7; possibly TRBD1 for D (5 bases). CDR3 residues: CASSLQGSASKYYEQYF. As DNA, the CDR3 is TGTGCCAGCAGTTTGCAGGGATCGGCTAGTAAGTACTACGAGCAGTACTTC.